These 3 T cell receptor beta chains originate from one sample sequenced in a study of Ad26.COV2.S vaccination and SARS-CoV-2 variants. Assay used: immunoSEQ multiplex PCR; TCRdb lists only in-frame clones, some missing. There are about 350,000 clones in the sample; approximately 90% occur only once, and around 4% lies in the top ten. The sequenced sample was peripheral blood, obtained after recovery from COVID-19. These receptors all come from a human donor who had recovered from COVID-19.

The chain combines TRBV13 with TRBJ1-1; D is perhaps TRBD1 (6 bases). Trimming removed 5 bases from V and 3 bases from J, with 19 bases in between. CDR1 and CDR2 (germline): PRHDT, FYEKMQ (reference sequence). The CDR3 runs 16 residues. The CDR3 here is CASSPAAGAGDTEAFF. CDR3 sequence (DNA): TGTGCCAGCAGCCCCGCAGCGGGGGCGGGGGACACTGAAGCTTTCTTT.

This chain connects TRBV15 to TRBJ2-7; 7 bases fit TRBD1. Unmatched junction bases numbered 21, after V lost 6 bases and J lost 4 bases. The CDR3 is 18 residues long. CDR1 LNHNV and CDR2 YYDKDF come from the germline V gene (reference sequence). The CDR3 region has the DNA TGTGCCACCAGTGTCTACCCCGCCCGGGACAGCAGACGTTACGAGCAGTACTTC. Protein sequence: CATSVYPARDSRRYEQYF.

The V and J genes are TRBV27 and TRBJ1-4; 10 bases align to TRBD1. The CDR3 loop spans 14 amino acids. The germline gives CDR1 MNHEY, CDR2 SMNVEV (reference sequence). The junction had 7 bases not matched to a gene; V was cut back by 5 bases and J by 10 bases. CDR3 in amino acids: CASSTRQGAGKLFF. CDR3 bases: TGTGCCAGCAGTACACGACAGGGGGCGGGAAAACTGTTTTTT.